This T cell receptor beta chain comes out of a study of blood T cell repertoires in COVID-19. In the authors' methods: Amplification from reference gene primers served as the basis for estimated nucleated cell counts. Assay used: immunoSEQ multiplex PCR; TCRdb lists only in-frame clones, some missing. V and J calls and clone size are those listed in that table; D and trimming were worked out from the DNA. The table has over 45,000 clones, 80% seen once. Trimming pared 3 bases from V and 7 bases from J, leaving 12 bases between. The CDR3 consists of 14 residues. CDR1 is LGHDT, CDR2 YNNKEL, per germline (reference sequence).

Sequenced sample: peripheral blood. V and J are TRBV3-1 (or the pseudogene TRBV3-2) and TRBJ1-4; D unclear. The TCR originated in a man aged 55-75 years with acute or convalescent COVID-19. CDR3 bases: TGTGCCAGCAGCCAGGCGGGGAGTGGTGAAAAACTGTTTTTT. Its protein is CASSQAGSGEKLFF.